This TCR beta chain was captured in a study of PD-1 blockade in classical Hodgkin lymphoma. Study-wide background: Patients had nivolumab dosed at 3 mg/kg, delivered intravenously every 2 weeks.

Here immunoSEQ multiplex PCR was the method, and the copy in TCRdb shows in-frame clones only, minus some. The table has 9,900 or so clones, about 80% seen once. Details on this clone: Its antigen is currently unknown.

Every patient had relapsed following autologous stem cell transplantation, and cohorts differed in brentuximab vedotin exposure. Magnetic negative selection of thawed PBMCs was the method by which CD4+ T cells were purified. Germline-derived CDR1 and CDR2 are MNHEY and SVGAGI. This CDR3 has 15 amino acids. Trimming took off 2 bases at V and 2 bases at J, with 13 bases between the two ends. Broader study findings: The study found complete responders had baseline diversity similar to newly diagnosed patients. As was reported, newly diagnosed patients showed lower baseline TCR diversity than healthy donors did.

J is TRBJ2-7 and V is TRBV6-5, with D possibly TRBD2 on 6 matching bases. The TCR originated in a human donor with classical Hodgkin lymphoma. This specimen was CD4+ T cells from blood, taken at baseline. The CDR3 DNA reads TGTGCCAGCAGTTACAATCTAGCGTTCACCTACGAGCAGTACTTC. This translates into CASSYNLAFTYEQYF.